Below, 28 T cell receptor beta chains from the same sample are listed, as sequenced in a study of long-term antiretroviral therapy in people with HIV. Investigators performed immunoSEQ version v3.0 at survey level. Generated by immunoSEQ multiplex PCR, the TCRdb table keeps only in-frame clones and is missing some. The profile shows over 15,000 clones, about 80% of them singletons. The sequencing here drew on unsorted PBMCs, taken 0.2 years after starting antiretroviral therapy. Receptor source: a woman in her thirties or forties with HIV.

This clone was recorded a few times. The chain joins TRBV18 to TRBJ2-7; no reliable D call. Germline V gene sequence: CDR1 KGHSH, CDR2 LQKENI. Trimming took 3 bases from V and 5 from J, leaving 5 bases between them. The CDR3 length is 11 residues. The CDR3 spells CASSPNDEQYF. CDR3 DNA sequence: TGTGCCAGCTCACCTAACGACGAGCAGTACTTC.

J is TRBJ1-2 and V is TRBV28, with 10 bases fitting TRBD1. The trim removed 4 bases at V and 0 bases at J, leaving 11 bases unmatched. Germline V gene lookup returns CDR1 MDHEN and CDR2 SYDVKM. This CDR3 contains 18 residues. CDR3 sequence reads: CASSSGDRGRTANYGYTF. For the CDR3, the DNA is TGTGCCAGCAGTTCGGGGGACAGGGGAAGGACGGCTAACTATGGCTACACCTTC.

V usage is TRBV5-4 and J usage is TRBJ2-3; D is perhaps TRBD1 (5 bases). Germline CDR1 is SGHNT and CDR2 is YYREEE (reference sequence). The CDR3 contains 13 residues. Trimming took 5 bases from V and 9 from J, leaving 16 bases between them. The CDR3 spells CASSPELAGTQYF. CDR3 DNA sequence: TGTGCCAGCAGTCCCGAACTCGCAGGGACGCAGTATTTT.

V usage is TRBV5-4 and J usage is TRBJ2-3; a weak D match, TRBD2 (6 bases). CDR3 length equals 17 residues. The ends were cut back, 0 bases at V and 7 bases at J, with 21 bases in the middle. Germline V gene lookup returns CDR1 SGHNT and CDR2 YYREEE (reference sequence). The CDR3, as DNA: TGTGCCAGCAGCTTGGGGTCAGCCGGGGGTGACTGGAATACGCAGTATTTT. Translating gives CASSLGSAGGDWNTQYF.

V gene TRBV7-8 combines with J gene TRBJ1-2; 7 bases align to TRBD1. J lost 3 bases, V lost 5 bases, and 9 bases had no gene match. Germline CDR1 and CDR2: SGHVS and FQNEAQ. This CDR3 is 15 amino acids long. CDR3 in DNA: TGTGCCAGCAGCCCCTACAGGGGCGGCGACTATGGCTACACCTTC. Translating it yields CASSPYRGGDYGYTF.

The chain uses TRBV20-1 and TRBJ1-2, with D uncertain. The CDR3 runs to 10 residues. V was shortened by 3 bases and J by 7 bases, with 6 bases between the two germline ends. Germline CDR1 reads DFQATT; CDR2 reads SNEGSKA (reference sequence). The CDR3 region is CSARPAGYTF. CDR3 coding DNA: TGCAGTGCTAGGCCCGCTGGCTACACCTTC.

The CDR3 sequence is CASSPFGFLTDTQYF. CDR3 nucleotide sequence: TGTGCCAGCAGTCCATTCGGCTTCTTAACAGATACGCAGTATTTT. V gene TRBV27 combines with J gene TRBJ2-3; no definite D call. V shed 5 bases and J shed 3 bases, with 15 bases lying between them. CDR1 MNHEY and CDR2 SMNVEV come from the germline V gene (reference sequence). This CDR3 spans 15 amino acids.

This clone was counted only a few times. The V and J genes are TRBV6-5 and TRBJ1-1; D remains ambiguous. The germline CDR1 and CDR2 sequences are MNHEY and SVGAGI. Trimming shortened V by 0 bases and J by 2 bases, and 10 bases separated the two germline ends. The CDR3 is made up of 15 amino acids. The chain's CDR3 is CASSYSSALNTEAFF. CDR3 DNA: TGTGCCAGCAGTTACTCAAGCGCTTTAAACACTGAAGCTTTCTTT.

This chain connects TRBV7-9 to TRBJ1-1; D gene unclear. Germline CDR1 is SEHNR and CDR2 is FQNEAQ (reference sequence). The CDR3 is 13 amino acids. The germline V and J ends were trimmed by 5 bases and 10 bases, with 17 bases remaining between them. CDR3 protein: CASSPLRESGAFF. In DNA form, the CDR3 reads TGTGCCAGCAGCCCCCTGAGGGAATCGGGAGCTTTCTTT.

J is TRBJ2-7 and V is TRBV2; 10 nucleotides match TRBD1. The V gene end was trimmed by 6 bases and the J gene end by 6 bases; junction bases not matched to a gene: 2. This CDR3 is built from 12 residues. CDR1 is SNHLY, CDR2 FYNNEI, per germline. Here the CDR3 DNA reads TGTGCCAGCAGCGACAGGGGGCCCGAGCAGTACTTC. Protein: CASSDRGPEQYF.

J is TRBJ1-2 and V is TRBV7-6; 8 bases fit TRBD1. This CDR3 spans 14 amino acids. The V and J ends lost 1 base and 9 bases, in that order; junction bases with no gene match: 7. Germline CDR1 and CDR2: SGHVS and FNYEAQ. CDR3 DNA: TGTGCCAGCAGCTTAGATCCAGGGGGCATAAGCTACACCTTC. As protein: CASSLDPGGISYTF. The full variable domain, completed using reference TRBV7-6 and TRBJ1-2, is GAGVSQSPRYKVTKRGQDVALRCDPISGHVSLYWYRQALGQGPEFLTYFNYEAQQDKSGLPNDRFSAERPEGSISTLTIQRTEQRDSAMYRCASSLDPGGISYTFGSGTRLTVV.

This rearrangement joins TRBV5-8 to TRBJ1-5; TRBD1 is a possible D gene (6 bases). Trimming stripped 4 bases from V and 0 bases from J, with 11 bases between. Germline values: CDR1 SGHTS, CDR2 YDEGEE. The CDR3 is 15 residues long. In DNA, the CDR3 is TGTGCCAGCAGCGGAGGGGGTTTTAGCAATCAGCCCCAGCATTTT. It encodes CASSGGGFSNQPQHF.

CDR3 bases: TGTGCCAGCAGCCCTTTAAAGGACACTGGAAACACCATATATTTT. Its translation is CASSPLKDTGNTIYF. The chain couples TRBV2 to TRBJ1-3; tentatively, D is TRBD1 (5 bases). The CDR3 runs to 15 residues. Germline V lookup: CDR1 SNHLY, CDR2 FYNNEI. V gave up 6 bases and J gave up 2 bases, with 14 bases separating them.

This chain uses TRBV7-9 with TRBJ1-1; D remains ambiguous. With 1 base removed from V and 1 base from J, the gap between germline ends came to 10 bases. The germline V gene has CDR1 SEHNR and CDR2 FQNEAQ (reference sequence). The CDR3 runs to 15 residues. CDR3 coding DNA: TGTGCCAGCAGCTTAGACGGCAGAGCGAACACTGAAGCTTTCTTT. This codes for CASSLDGRANTEAFF.

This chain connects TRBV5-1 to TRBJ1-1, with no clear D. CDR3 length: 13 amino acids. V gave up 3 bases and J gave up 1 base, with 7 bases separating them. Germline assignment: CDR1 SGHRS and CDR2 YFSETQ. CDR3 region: CASSWGTNTEAFF. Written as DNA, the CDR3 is TGCGCCAGCAGCTGGGGAACGAACACTGAAGCTTTCTTT.

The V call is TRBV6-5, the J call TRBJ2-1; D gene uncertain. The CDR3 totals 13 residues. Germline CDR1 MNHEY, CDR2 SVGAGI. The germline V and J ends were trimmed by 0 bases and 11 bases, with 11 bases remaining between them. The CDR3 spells CASSYSLTGQQFF. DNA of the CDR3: TGTGCCAGCAGTTACTCACTTACTGGCCAGCAGTTCTTC.

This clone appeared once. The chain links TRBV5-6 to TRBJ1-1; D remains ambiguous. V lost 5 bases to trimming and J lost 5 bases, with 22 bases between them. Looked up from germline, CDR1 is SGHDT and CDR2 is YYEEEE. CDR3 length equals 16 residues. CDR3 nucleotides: TGTGCCAGCAGTTATGTCCAGAGTATTCTTTTAACTGAAGCTTTCTTT. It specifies CASSYVQSILLTEAFF.

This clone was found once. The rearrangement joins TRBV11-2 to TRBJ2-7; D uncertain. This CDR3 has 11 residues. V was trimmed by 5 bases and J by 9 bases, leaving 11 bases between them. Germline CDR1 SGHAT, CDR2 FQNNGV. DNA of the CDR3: TGTGCCAGCAGCGACCAACTCGCGCAGTACTTC. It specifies CASSDQLAQYF.

The DNA for the CDR3 is TGCGCCAGCAGCTTGGGGCTAGCGGGAGAGGGCGAGCAGTACTTC. Translation: CASSLGLAGEGEQYF. The chain couples TRBV5-1 to TRBJ2-7; 10 positions agree with TRBD2. This CDR3 has 15 residues. Germline loops: CDR1 SGHRS, CDR2 YFSETQ. After removal of 0 bases from V and 6 bases from J, the junction contained 6 bases not matched to a gene.

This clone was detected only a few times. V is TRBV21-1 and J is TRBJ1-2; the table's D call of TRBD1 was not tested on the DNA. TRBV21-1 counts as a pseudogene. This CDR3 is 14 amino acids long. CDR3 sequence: CASSKYRGQDGYTF. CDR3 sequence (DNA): TGTGCCAGCAGCAAATATAGGGGGCAGGATGGCTACACCTTC.

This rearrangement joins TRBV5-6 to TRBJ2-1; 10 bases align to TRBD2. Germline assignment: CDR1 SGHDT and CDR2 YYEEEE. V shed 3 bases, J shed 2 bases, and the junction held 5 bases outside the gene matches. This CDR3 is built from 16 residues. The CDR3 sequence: CASSSLSGRAYNEQFF. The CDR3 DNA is TGTGCCAGCAGCTCACTCAGCGGGAGGGCCTACAATGAGCAGTTCTTC.

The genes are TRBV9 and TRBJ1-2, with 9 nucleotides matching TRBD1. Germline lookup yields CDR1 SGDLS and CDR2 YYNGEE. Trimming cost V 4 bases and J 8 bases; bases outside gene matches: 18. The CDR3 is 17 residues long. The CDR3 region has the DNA TGTGCCAGCAGCCCCATACGGGACAGGGTTCGACTCGGAGGCTACACCTTC. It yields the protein CASSPIRDRVRLGGYTF.

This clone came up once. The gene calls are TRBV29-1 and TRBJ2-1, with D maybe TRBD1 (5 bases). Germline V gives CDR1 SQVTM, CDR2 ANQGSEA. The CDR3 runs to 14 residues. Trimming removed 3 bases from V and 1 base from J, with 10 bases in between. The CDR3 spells CSVEAGLSYNEQFF. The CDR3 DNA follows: TGCAGCGTTGAGGCAGGGTTATCCTACAATGAGCAGTTCTTC.

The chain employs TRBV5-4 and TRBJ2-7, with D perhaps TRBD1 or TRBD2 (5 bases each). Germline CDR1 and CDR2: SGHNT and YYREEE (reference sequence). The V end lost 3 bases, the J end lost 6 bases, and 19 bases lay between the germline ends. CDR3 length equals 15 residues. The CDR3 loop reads CASSSRGARIGEQYF. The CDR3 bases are TGTGCCAGCAGCTCAAGGGGAGCTAGGATCGGCGAGCAGTACTTC.

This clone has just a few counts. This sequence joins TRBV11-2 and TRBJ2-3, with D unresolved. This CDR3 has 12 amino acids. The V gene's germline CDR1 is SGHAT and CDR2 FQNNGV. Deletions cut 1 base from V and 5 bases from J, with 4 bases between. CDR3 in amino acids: CASSLAEDTQYF. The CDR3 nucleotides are TGTGCCAGCAGCTTAGCTGAAGATACGCAGTATTTT.

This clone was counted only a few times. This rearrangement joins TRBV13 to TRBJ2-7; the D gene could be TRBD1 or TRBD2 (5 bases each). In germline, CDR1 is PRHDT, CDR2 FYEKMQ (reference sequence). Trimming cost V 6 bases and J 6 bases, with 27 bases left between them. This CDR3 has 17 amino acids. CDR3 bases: TGTGCCAGCAGGCCGAGGGGTGCCCCCTTACTTGGGTTCGAGCAGTACTTC. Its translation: CASRPRGAPLLGFEQYF.

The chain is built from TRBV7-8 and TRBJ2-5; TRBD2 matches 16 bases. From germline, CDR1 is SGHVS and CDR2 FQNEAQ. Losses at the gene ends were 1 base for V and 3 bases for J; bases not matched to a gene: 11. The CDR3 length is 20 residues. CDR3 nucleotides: TGTGCCAGCAGCTTAGATAGTTCGGGACTAGCGGGGGGGCGGAAAGAGACCCAGTACTTC. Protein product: CASSLDSSGLAGGRKETQYF. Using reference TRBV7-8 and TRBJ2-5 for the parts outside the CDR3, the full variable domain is GAGVSQSPRYKVAKRGQDVALRCDPISGHVSLFWYQQALGQGPEFLTYFQNEAQLDKSGLPSDRFFAERPEGSVSTLKIQRTQQEDSAVYLCASSLDSSGLAGGRKETQYFGPGTRLLVL.

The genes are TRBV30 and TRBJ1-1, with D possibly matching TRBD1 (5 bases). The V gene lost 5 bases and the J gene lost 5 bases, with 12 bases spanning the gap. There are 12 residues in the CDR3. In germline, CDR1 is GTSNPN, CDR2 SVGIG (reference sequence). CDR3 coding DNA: TGTGCCTGGGCCAAGGGGATTACTGAAGCTTTCTTT. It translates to CAWAKGITEAFF.